This T cell receptor beta chain comes out of a study of T-cell memory formation after mild COVID-19. Study as a whole: Each donor largely had its own TCR clusters.

Details on this clonotype: No antigen is known for it.

Whole-study results and caveats: CD4/CD8 balance held among clones contracting day 15 to 85, and later expanders leaned CD4+. The CD4+ clones that contracted clustered mainly within CM and EM, and the CD8+ clones concentrated in EMRA. Cross-reactive memory apparently joined, as some responding clones appeared in pre-infection memory.

The CDR3 covers 14 residues. Losses at the gene ends were 6 bases for V and 10 bases for J; bases not matched to a gene: 11. Germline-derived CDR1 and CDR2 are SNHLY and FYNNEI. MiXCR, run by TCRdb on the 5' RACE reads, gives a single entry per CDR3 protein. This table holds 580,000 or so distinct CDR3 sequences, 15% to 20% found once. The chain joins TRBV2 to TRBJ2-1, with 8 bases identical to TRBD2. This TCR came from an adult woman who had mild COVID-19 (a few samples of this study predate the infection). Cell type and time point are not known. Sequencing was done on a sample of PBMCs or a T cell subset sorted from them (not recorded which). CDR3 residues: CASRRGATLREQFF. The CDR3, as DNA: TGTGCCAGCAGGCGGGGGGCCACCTTACGGGAGCAGTTCTTC.